These 21 T cell receptor beta chains were all obtained from the same sample, sequenced in a study of cytomegalovirus exposure and HLA in healthy donors. Generated by immunoSEQ multiplex PCR, the TCRdb table keeps only in-frame clones and is missing some. Of 120,000 or so clones in the sample, about 88% are singletons; the top ten hold 4% to 5.5%. Sequencing used PBMCs. The receptor set was obtained from a man between 18 and 35 years old in good health and CMV-seropositive.

This CDR3 reads CASSSQTTIYNEQFF. The CDR3 DNA sequence: TGTGCCAGTAGTAGCCAGACAACGATCTACAATGAGCAGTTCTTC. The J gene is TRBJ2-1, the V gene TRBV19; D not resolved. Trimming removed 4 bases at V and 3 bases at J, with 13 bases between. Germline CDR1 reads LNHDA; CDR2 reads SQIVND (reference sequence). This CDR3 contains 15 residues.

This CDR3 is CASSPRDRGNEQFF. The CDR3 region has the DNA TGTGCCAGCTCACCACGGGACAGGGGGAATGAGCAGTTCTTC. The V gene is TRBV18, the J gene TRBJ2-1; 11 positions agree with TRBD1. Germline assignment: CDR1 KGHSH and CDR2 LQKENI. The CDR3 spans 14 residues. The junction had 0 bases not matched to a gene; V was cut back by 1 base and J by 7 bases.

The rearrangement uses TRBV5-1 and TRBJ2-3, with D maybe TRBD2 (7 bases). With 4 bases removed from V and 2 bases from J, the gap between germline ends came to 11 bases. The CDR3 has 14 residues. Per the germline V gene, CDR1 is SGHRS and CDR2 is YFSETQ. The CDR3 DNA reads as TGCGCCAGCAGCGGGGGGGCTAACACAGATACGCAGTATTTT. It translates to CASSGGANTDTQYF.

This chain connects TRBV10-3 to TRBJ1-5; no definite D call. There are 13 residues in the CDR3. From germline, CDR1 is ENHRY and CDR2 SYGVKD. Trimming stripped 6 bases from V and 3 bases from J, with 9 bases between. The DNA for the CDR3 is TGTGCCATCAGCTTAGAAATCAATCAGCCCCAGCATTTT. It translates to CAISLEINQPQHF.

V and J are TRBV7-2 and TRBJ2-7; TRBD1 matches 8 bases. Germline V CDR1 and CDR2: SGHTA, FQGNSA. The trim removed 1 base at V and 4 bases at J, leaving 6 bases unmatched. The CDR3 is 15 amino acids. The chain's CDR3 is CASSLGRGLLYEQYF. In DNA form, the CDR3 reads TGTGCCAGCAGCTTAGGCAGGGGGCTTTTGTACGAGCAGTACTTC.

This clone is a singleton in its sample. The gene calls are TRBV6-5 and TRBJ2-2; tentative D call: TRBD2 (5 bases). Germline V gene data show CDR1 as MNHEY and CDR2 as SVGAGI. Trimming took 8 bases from V and 8 from J, leaving 12 bases between them. The CDR3 spans 12 residues. This chain's CDR3 is CASGLLSGELFF. Written as DNA, the CDR3 is TGTGCCAGCGGACTCTTATCTGGGGAGCTGTTTTTT.

The gene calls are TRBV7-2 and TRBJ2-7, with TRBD1 matching over 9 bases. This CDR3 comprises 15 residues. The germline V gene has CDR1 SGHTA and CDR2 FQGNSA. Losses at the gene ends were 0 bases for V and 5 bases for J; bases not matched to a gene: 5. The CDR3 DNA follows: TGTGCCAGCAGCTTAGCGGGGACAGGGTTTAACGAGCAGTACTTC. This encodes CASSLAGTGFNEQYF.

This chain joins TRBV2 and TRBJ2-4; the D is unclear. The CDR3 is made up of 16 amino acids. CDR1 and CDR2 (germline): SNHLY, FYNNEI. The V end was cut by 6 bases, the J end by 0 bases, with 15 bases between. For the CDR3, the DNA is TGTGCCAGCAGAATTGGGCCCTTGCTAGCCAAAAACATTCAGTACTTC. It specifies CASRIGPLLAKNIQYF.

V usage is TRBV10-3 and J usage is TRBJ2-2, with D possibly being TRBD1 (6 bases). The CDR3 is made up of 13 amino acids. V lost 8 bases and J lost 0, with 7 bases in between. Germline CDR1 and CDR2: ENHRY and SYGVKD. The CDR3 spells CAIGTTNTGELFF. The CDR3 DNA is TGTGCCATCGGGACAACGAACACCGGGGAGCTGTTTTTT.

Note on this clone: Since a much larger clone is just one base distant, this may be a read error. The J gene is TRBJ2-7, the V gene TRBV7-9; maybe TRBD2 (6 bases). The CDR3 length is 13 residues. Trimming took 1 base from V and 4 from J, leaving 8 bases between them. Germline V gene data show CDR1 as SEHNR and CDR2 as FQNEAQ (reference sequence). The CDR3 is CASSLGGDYEQYF. CDR3 sequence (DNA): TGTGCCAGCAGCTTAGGGGGGGATTACGAGCAGTACTTC.

V usage is TRBV5-4 and J usage is TRBJ2-3; possible D gene TRBD2, 5 bases. The V end was cut by 4 bases, the J end by 2 bases, with 14 bases between. CDR1 SGHNT and CDR2 YYREEE come from the germline V gene (reference sequence). The CDR3 is 15 amino acids. CDR3 DNA sequence: TGTGCCAGCAGCCGAGTCGGGGATTTCACAGATACGCAGTATTTT. Translating it yields CASSRVGDFTDTQYF. The variable domain in full, with the rest retrieved from reference TRBV5-4 and TRBJ2-3, is ETGVTQSPTHLIKTRGQQVTLRCSSQSGHNTVSWYQQALGQGPQFIFQYYREEENGRGNFPPRFSGLQFPNYSSELNVNALELDDSALYLCASSRVGDFTDTQYFGPGTRLTVL.

The chain uses TRBV19 and TRBJ2-6; 8 bases are a match to TRBD1. V lost 1 base, J lost 2 bases, and 4 bases stayed unmatched. The CDR3 runs 17 residues. Per germline, CDR1 LNHDA and CDR2 SQIVND (reference sequence). The DNA for the CDR3 is TGTGCCAGTAGTATAGGATCAGGGGGCGCTGGGGCCAACGTCCTGACTTTC. Amino acid sequence: CASSIGSGGAGANVLTF.

The rearrangement joins TRBV14 to TRBJ1-1; perhaps TRBD1 as D (5 bases). Germline V gene data show CDR1 as SGHDN and CDR2 as FVKESK. This CDR3 region has 15 residues. The V and J ends lost 0 bases and 7 bases respectively, with 15 bases between them. CDR3 in DNA: TGTGCCAGCAGCCAAGATCGGGTTAGGGGAAATGAAGCTTTCTTT. Its translation: CASSQDRVRGNEAFF.

This chain joins TRBV5-1 and TRBJ2-3, with unresolved D. CDR3 size: 17 residues. Germline CDR1 reads SGHRS; CDR2 reads YFSETQ. V was cut by 1 base and J by 2 bases, with 17 bases left in between. The CDR3 DNA sequence: TGCGCCAGCAGCTTGTCCCTCCTAAACGTTCTCACAGATACGCAGTATTTT. It translates to CASSLSLLNVLTDTQYF.

The gene calls are TRBV5-1 and TRBJ1-2; 7 bases fit TRBD1. The CDR3 consists of 12 residues. With 2 bases clipped from V and 8 bases from J, the junction kept 3 bases outside the gene matches. Germline values: CDR1 SGHRS, CDR2 YFSETQ. The CDR3 loop is CASSLQGSGYTF. The CDR3 bases are TGCGCCAGCAGCTTACAGGGGAGCGGCTACACCTTC.

This clone was seen once. The genes are TRBV27 and TRBJ2-1; 8 bases map to TRBD1. The CDR3 has 19 amino acids. V shed 6 bases, J shed 4 bases, and the junction held 20 bases outside the gene matches. CDR1 and CDR2 (germline): MNHEY, SMNVEV (reference sequence). CDR3 sequence reads: CASSPYTGGGYGVYNEQFF. The CDR3 DNA reads TGTGCCAGCAGCCCCTATACAGGGGGTGGATATGGGGTATACAATGAGCAGTTCTTC.

J is TRBJ2-1 and V is TRBV18; D uncertain. V was pared by 2 bases and J by 8 bases, with 10 bases between. Germline V lookup: CDR1 KGHSH, CDR2 LQKENI. CDR3 length equals 13 residues. CDR3 bases: TGTGCCAGCTCACCATCGATTCTAGATGAGCAGTTCTTC. Its protein product is CASSPSILDEQFF.

This chain uses TRBV7-9 with TRBJ1-1, with 8 bases matching TRBD1. V dropped 4 bases and J dropped 3; count of bases not matched to a gene: 10. Germline-derived CDR1 and CDR2 are SEHNR and FQNEAQ (reference sequence). This CDR3 region has 16 residues. The CDR3, as DNA: TGTGCCAGCAGCTACCCGCCAGGGGGCGCGGACACTGAAGCTTTCTTT. It codes for CASSYPPGGADTEAFF. The full variable domain, completed using reference TRBV7-9 and TRBJ1-1, is DTGVSQNPRHKITKRGQNVTFRCDPISEHNRLYWYRQTLGQGPEFLTYFQNEAQLEKSRLLSDRFSAERPKGSFSTLEIQRTEQGDSAMYLCASSYPPGGADTEAFFGQGTRLTVV.

This clone was picked up a small number of times. J is TRBJ2-7 and V is TRBV28; D ambiguous. The CDR3 contains 11 residues. Germline V gives CDR1 MDHEN, CDR2 SYDVKM. V was trimmed by 5 bases and J by 13 bases, leaving 15 bases between them. CDR3: CASSINAGSYF. The CDR3 DNA reads as TGTGCCAGCAGTATCAATGCCGGGTCCTACTTC.

This chain joins TRBV5-1 and TRBJ1-1; tentatively, D is TRBD1 (6 bases). Germline CDR1 SGHRS, CDR2 YFSETQ. The CDR3 runs 16 residues. The V end was cut by 2 bases, the J end by 0 bases, with 14 bases between. DNA for the CDR3: TGCGCCAGCAGCTTTCCAGGGAGGGACATGAACACTGAAGCTTTCTTT. It specifies CASSFPGRDMNTEAFF.

The rearrangement uses TRBV25-1 and TRBJ1-1; D unclear. The germline gives CDR1 MGHDK, CDR2 SYGVNS. The CDR3 contains 17 residues. V was clipped by 0 bases and J by 0 bases, with 14 bases between them. This CDR3 reads CASSEYRAPTVNTEAFF. The DNA for the CDR3 is TGTGCCAGCAGTGAATATAGAGCCCCTACGGTGAACACTGAAGCTTTCTTT.